Listed below are T cell receptor beta chains from one sample, sequenced in a study of neurological immune-mediated disorders. TCRdb used MiXCR to reprocess the 5' RACE reads, holding one entry per CDR3 protein. The sample shows over 90,000 distinct CDR3 sequences, under 14% of them seen only once. Sequenced material: PBMCs. These receptors came from a female donor with HTLV-1-associated myelopathy (HAM/TSP). The conserved cysteine and the conserved F or W are not part of the CDR3 here.

v_call cdr3_aa
TRBV5-1 ASGALVEQF
TRBV5-1 ASREDGSGNTIY
TRBV2 ASSVQRGPNEKLF
TRBV21-1 ASIRGIRSRAGDTEAF
TRBV9 ASSEGLGGGSTDTQY
TRBV28 ASSSGTSGFYEQY
TRBV20-1 SAINAWGSVYNEQF
TRBV7-9 ASSHQSGTGRTDTQY
TRBV5-1 ASSSRPGTGTNTEAF
TRBV5-1 ASSSSADSTDTQY
TRBV12-3/TRBV12-4 ASSLTWTPEELF
TRBV7-2 ASSLQYTVQSYNEQF
TRBV14 ASSQTGMNTEAF
TRBV15 ATSRDEGTEAF
TRBV28 ASSLVEISRQF
TRBV30 AWSAGGQGYEQY
TRBV12-3/TRBV12-4 ASSLGQGNQPQH
TRBV9 ASSVLDRGRSPLH
TRBV6-5 ASSPGGNSNQPQH
TRBV11-3 ASSRDSQNQPQH
TRBV5-1 ASSSTGSKQY
TRBV6-2/TRBV6-3 ASSLYTEDF
TRBV27 ASSFLGLAGEQY
TRBV20-1 SARKLAGGLNTQY
TRBV9 ASSVGTGQNIQY
TRBV27 ASSLSLSRPSTDTQY
TRBV6-4 ASSEVGGVDYNEQF
TRBV20-1 SARGLDTDTQY
TRBV20-1 SARDYTEGNSLEQY
TRBV20-1 SARQGKETQY
TRBV5-1 ASSPFGTSGANVLT
TRBV9 ASSAGSGGYEQY
TRBV20-1 SAELRGGWQPQH
TRBV5-1 ASSKDSYNEQF
TRBV15 ATSTDRETGELF
TRBV2 ASSAGTSTQETQY
TRBV5-1 ASSTRQIPDTQY